The 26 T cell receptor beta chains given below trace back to one sample, sequenced in a study of beta chain features in type 1 diabetes. Expressed TCRB transcripts were sequenced because the entire RNA isolate underwent reverse transcription. Libraries were prepared by immunoSEQ multiplex PCR; TCRdb keeps only in-frame clonotypes and omits some of them. The sample holds about 230,000 clones, 9% to 10% seen once. Sequencing was done on a sample of naive CD4+ T cells from blood. The receptor set was obtained from a woman between 18 and 29 years old in good health.

This clone was seen a few times. The chain joins TRBV2 to TRBJ2-7; a weak D match, TRBD2 (5 bases). Germline V gene lookup returns CDR1 SNHLY and CDR2 FYNNEI. The length of the CDR3 is 12 residues. Trimming took off 6 bases at V and 3 bases at J, with 9 bases between the two ends. The CDR3 protein is CASSTEGYEQYF. CDR3 sequence (DNA): TGTGCCAGCAGCACAGAGGGCTACGAGCAGTACTTC.

This clone was counted a few times. The J gene is TRBJ2-5, the V gene TRBV9; D not resolved. The germline V gene encodes CDR1 SGDLS and CDR2 YYNGEE. CDR3 length: 13 residues. Trimming shortened V by 3 bases and J by 1 base, and 7 bases separated the two germline ends. Here the CDR3 DNA reads TGTGCCAGCAGCGCTCTTCCCCAAGAGACCCAGTACTTC. Translation gives CASSALPQETQYF.

The chain employs TRBV6-5 and TRBJ2-3, with 7 bases that match TRBD1. The CDR3 is 14 amino acids. In germline, CDR1 is MNHEY, CDR2 SVGAGI. With V trimmed by 7 bases and J by 2 bases, 6 bases remained unmatched. This CDR3 is CASNRQGYTDTQYF. CDR3 DNA sequence: TGTGCCAGCAATCGACAGGGCTACACAGATACGCAGTATTTT.

The chain links TRBV7-9 to TRBJ2-7; 12 bases line up with TRBD2. V dropped 5 bases and J dropped 1; count of bases not matched to a gene: 15. Germline V gene lookup returns CDR1 SEHNR and CDR2 FQNEAQ (reference sequence). The CDR3 totals 19 residues. The CDR3 loop reads CASSPGLAGGPGRSYEQYF. The CDR3 DNA sequence: TGTGCCAGCAGCCCGGGGCTAGCGGGAGGGCCGGGGAGGTCCTACGAGCAGTACTTC.

This clone appeared a few times. The V gene is TRBV30, the J gene TRBJ2-1, with D perhaps TRBD2 (6 bases). Per germline, CDR1 GTSNPN and CDR2 SVGIG (reference sequence). The CDR3 totals 16 residues. The V end lost 4 bases, the J end lost 8 bases, and 24 bases lay between the germline ends. The CDR3 sequence is CAWIPVVVGGSDEQFF. The CDR3, as DNA: TGTGCCTGGATCCCAGTGGTAGTGGGAGGAAGTGATGAGCAGTTCTTC.

The chain carries TRBV5-1 and TRBJ2-7, with 9 positions matching TRBD1. Trimming at V came to 3 bases and at J to 4 bases, leaving 5 bases not matched to a gene. CDR3 length: 14 amino acids. Germline values: CDR1 SGHRS, CDR2 YFSETQ. CDR3 DNA sequence: TGCGCCAGCAGCTACCGGGACAGGGATTACGAGCAGTACTTC. Translation: CASSYRDRDYEQYF.

CDR3 DNA: TGTGCCAGCAGCTTAGGTAGCGGGGCTGACAATGAGCAGTTCTTC. This translates into CASSLGSGADNEQFF. The rearrangement joins TRBV11-2 to TRBJ2-1; 8 nucleotides agree with TRBD2. V gave up 1 base and J gave up 5 bases; unmatched junction bases: 4. This CDR3 has 15 residues. Germline assignment: CDR1 SGHAT and CDR2 FQNNGV. Full variable domain (outside the CDR3, taken from reference TRBV11-2 and TRBJ2-1): EAGVAQSPRYKIIEKRQSVAFWCNPISGHATLYWYQQILGQGPKLLIQFQNNGVVDDSQLPKDRFSAERLKGVDSTLKIQPAKLEDSAVYLCASSLGSGADNEQFFGPGTRLTVL.

The chain joins TRBV30 to TRBJ1-1; TRBD1 aligns across 9 bases. The CDR3 loop spans 14 amino acids. Germline V gene lookup returns CDR1 GTSNPN and CDR2 SVGIG (reference sequence). V lost 2 bases, J lost 1 base, and 2 bases stayed unmatched. CDR3 sequence (DNA): TGTGCCTGGAGTCCGGGACAGGGGAACACTGAAGCTTTCTTT. Residues: CAWSPGQGNTEAFF.

This clone was seen more than once but under ten times. The V gene is TRBV5-1, the J gene TRBJ2-7; 10 nucleotides agree with TRBD1. V was pared by 0 bases and J by 2 bases, with 5 bases of the junction left unmatched. The CDR3 runs to 16 residues. From germline, CDR1 is SGHRS and CDR2 YFSETQ. The CDR3 nucleotides are TGCGCCAGCAGCTTGGGACCAGGACAGGGGGCCTACGAGCAGTACTTC. Translating gives CASSLGPGQGAYEQYF.

The chain combines TRBV5-6 with TRBJ1-2; no definite D call. Germline V gene data show CDR1 as SGHDT and CDR2 as YYEEEE. Trimming left V 6 bases short and J 7 bases short, with 16 bases between. The CDR3 extends over 13 amino acids. DNA for the CDR3: TGTGCCAGCACCCCCAGCGGGGTGAGTGGCTACACCTTC. Its protein product is CASTPSGVSGYTF.

Of note for this clone: One junction end does not reproduce the germline sequence, and a read error may be involved. V is TRBV6-1 and J is TRBJ1-2, with TRBD1 identical over 9 bases. Germline CDR1 and CDR2: MNHNS and SASEGT. The CDR3 is made up of 13 amino acids. The DNA for the CDR3 is TGTGCCAGCAGTGAAGCCGCACAGGGGGCCTCTGCCTTC. Its protein is CASSEAAQGASAF.

The gene calls are TRBV30 and TRBJ1-1; D might be TRBD1 (5 bases). The CDR3 spans 14 residues. The germline gives CDR1 GTSNPN, CDR2 SVGIG (reference sequence). V dropped 1 base and J dropped 8 bases, with 17 bases sitting between them. Here the CDR3 reads CAWSGPRVGGEAFF. The CDR3 DNA follows: TGTGCCTGGAGTGGTCCCAGGGTAGGTGGGGAAGCTTTCTTT.

This clone has only a few counts. The rearrangement joins TRBV7-3 to TRBJ1-1, with D perhaps matching TRBD1 (5 bases). Trimming took 2 bases from V and 7 from J, leaving 17 bases between them. Germline lookup yields CDR1 SGHTA and CDR2 FQGTGA. The length of the CDR3 is 15 residues. The CDR3 sequence is CASSLAGPIGDEAFF. For the CDR3, the DNA is TGTGCCAGCAGCTTAGCAGGGCCGATAGGGGATGAAGCTTTCTTT.

The rearrangement links TRBV27 to TRBJ2-1, with 7 bases aligning to TRBD2. Per germline, CDR1 MNHEY and CDR2 SMNVEV (reference sequence). Trimming at V came to 4 bases and at J to 1 base, leaving 4 bases not matched to a gene. The CDR3 has 15 residues. The CDR3 DNA reads as TGTGCCAGCAGTTATGTGGGAGGGTCCTACAATGAGCAGTTCTTC. Its protein product is CASSYVGGSYNEQFF.

Only a few counts were recorded for this clone. The chain combines TRBV13 with TRBJ2-6; possible D gene TRBD2, 6 bases. Germline V CDR1 and CDR2: PRHDT, FYEKMQ (reference sequence). Trimming took off 5 bases at V and 0 bases at J, with 20 bases between the two ends. The CDR3 is 19 residues long. The CDR3, as DNA: TGTGCCAGCAGCGTCTGGGAGGCCGACCACTTCTCTGGGGCCAACGTCCTGACTTTC. It encodes CASSVWEADHFSGANVLTF.

The J gene is TRBJ2-1, the V gene TRBV25-1; D may be TRBD1 (5 bases). Germline lookup yields CDR1 MGHDK and CDR2 SYGVNS. This CDR3 comprises 11 residues. The V gene lost 6 bases and the J gene lost 15 bases, with 15 bases spanning the gap. CDR3 nucleotides: TGTGCCAGCAGATGGGGCGAGACCTCGTTCTTC. It codes for CASRWGETSFF.

This clone turned up a few times. V gene TRBV5-1 combines with J gene TRBJ2-1, with 9 bases lining up with TRBD2. Unmatched junction bases numbered 17, after V lost 8 bases and J lost 8 bases. Germline assignment: CDR1 SGHRS and CDR2 YFSETQ. CDR3 length: 16 amino acids. The CDR3 protein is CASFARGGRAGDEQFF. In DNA form, the CDR3 reads TGCGCCAGTTTTGCGCGGGGCGGGAGGGCCGGCGATGAGCAGTTCTTC.

The rearrangement links TRBV5-1 to TRBJ2-1; TRBD2 aligns across 10 bases. Germline V gene data show CDR1 as SGHRS and CDR2 as YFSETQ. There are 15 residues in the CDR3. The trim removed 0 bases at V and 9 bases at J, leaving 6 bases unmatched. The CDR3 is CASSLGLAGEGEQFF. The CDR3 nucleotides read TGCGCCAGCAGCTTGGGGCTAGCGGGAGAAGGTGAGCAGTTCTTC.

This clone was detected a few times. The chain employs TRBV15 and TRBJ2-3; D is perhaps TRBD2 (7 bases). V lost 2 bases to trimming and J lost 6 bases, with 30 bases between them. The germline gives CDR1 LNHNV, CDR2 YYDKDF (reference sequence). The CDR3 covers 20 residues. As DNA, the CDR3 is TGTGCCACCAGCAGACCCCGATGGGGGGGCCCGGTGCCGAGGACTGATACGCAGTATTTT. It translates to CATSRPRWGGPVPRTDTQYF.

This clone was recorded a few times. V and J are TRBV30 and TRBJ1-1; 10 positions match TRBD1. The CDR3 sequence is 16 residues long. The germline V gene has CDR1 GTSNPN and CDR2 SVGIG (reference sequence). V gave up 4 bases and J gave up 4 bases; unmatched junction bases: 12. The CDR3 reads CAWTLRDRGSFTEAFF. CDR3 bases: TGTGCCTGGACTTTACGGGACAGGGGTTCCTTCACTGAAGCTTTCTTT.

The chain employs TRBV5-1 and TRBJ2-2; 12 bases are a match to TRBD1. Germline V gene lookup returns CDR1 SGHRS and CDR2 YFSETQ. V trimming: 4 bases; J trimming: 6 bases; junction bases outside the gene matches: 13. The CDR3 contains 18 residues. The CDR3 loop reads CASSPPTTGTGGSGELFF. The CDR3 DNA sequence: TGCGCCAGCAGCCCACCCACTACCGGGACAGGGGGCTCCGGGGAGCTGTTTTTT.

The chain has TRBV4-2 and TRBJ1-2; 7 nucleotides match TRBD1. In germline, CDR1 is LGHNA, CDR2 YNFKEQ. Germline trimming cut 1 base from V and 6 bases from J; bases unmatched to any gene: 8. The CDR3 consists of 15 residues. Written as DNA, the CDR3 is TGTGCCAGCAGCCAAGTTCAAGGGACAGCGCATGGCTACACCTTC. This encodes CASSQVQGTAHGYTF.

V usage is TRBV5-6 and J usage is TRBJ1-1; TRBD1 might be the D (5 bases). The CDR3 is made up of 13 amino acids. Trimming removed 8 bases from V and 5 bases from J, with 16 bases in between. Germline V lookup: CDR1 SGHDT, CDR2 YYEEEE. CDR3 nucleotides: TGTGCCAGTAGAGCGGGGGAGGGGACTGAAGCTTTCTTT. Amino acid sequence: CASRAGEGTEAFF.

The rearrangement uses TRBV4-1 and TRBJ1-6; no definite D call. The CDR3 is 16 amino acids. Germline lookup yields CDR1 MGHRA and CDR2 YSYEKL. Trimming shortened V by 4 bases and J by 9 bases, and 19 bases separated the two germline ends. The DNA of the CDR3 is TGCGCCAGCAGCCTGGAGGGTCTAGTATTTCGTTCACCCCTCCACTTT. Translation gives CASSLEGLVFRSPLHF.

V is TRBV4-2 and J is TRBJ1-2; D is perhaps TRBD1 (5 bases). V lost 0 bases to trimming and J lost 2 bases, with 22 bases between them. The CDR3 totals 19 residues. Germline CDR1 reads LGHNA; CDR2 reads YNFKEQ. The CDR3 DNA reads TGTGCCAGCAGCCAAGAATCCAGTATAGCGGGGGTCCTAAACTATGGCTACACCTTC. Translated: CASSQESSIAGVLNYGYTF.

In its sample, this clone was seen a few times. The chain uses TRBV5-1 and TRBJ1-4; 9 bases match TRBD1. The CDR3 length is 17 residues. The V gene end was trimmed by 7 bases and the J gene end by 0 bases; junction bases not matched to a gene: 10. Germline-derived CDR1 and CDR2 are SGHRS and YFSETQ. The CDR3 coding sequence is TGCGCCAGCTTCTCCGGGACAGGGCCCTCAACTAATGAAAAACTGTTTTTT. Encoded protein: CASFSGTGPSTNEKLFF.